A single sample is the source of the 7 T cell receptor beta chains below, sequenced in a study of blood T cells in healthy people across ages. The second PCR ran roughly 7 to 12 cycles with a sample-barcoded 5' primer and J-beta primers. Each CDR3 protein is one row after TCRdb ran MiXCR on the 5' RACE reads. In the table there are 2 million or so distinct CDR3 sequences, around half of which are singletons. The sequenced material came from blood. The receptors derive from a woman between 40 and 50 years old in good health.

The chain has TRBV11-2 and TRBJ2-5, with TRBD1 matching 9 bases. This CDR3 spans 18 amino acids. Germline lookup yields CDR1 SGHAT and CDR2 FQNNGV. With 2 bases clipped from V and 3 bases from J, the junction kept 13 bases outside the gene matches. CDR3 coding DNA: TGTGCCAGCAGCTTATTCTTGGGACAGGGAGAGTTAGAAGAGACCCAGTACTTC. It yields the protein CASSLFLGQGELEETQYF.

At least ten counts were recorded for this clonotype. The chain employs TRBV29-1 and TRBJ2-3, with 7 positions matching TRBD2. CDR1 and CDR2 (germline): SQVTM, ANQGSEA. V was pared by 0 bases and J by 2 bases, with 5 bases of the junction left unmatched. CDR3 length: 15 residues. CDR3 sequence: CSVEDPAGYTDTQYF. CDR3 bases: TGCAGCGTTGAAGATCCAGCGGGGTACACAGATACGCAGTATTTT.

This clonotype appeared a single time. Written as DNA, the CDR3 is TGCAGTGCTAGACGTCCTGCAGGGGGGACCGTTTACAATGAGCAGTTCTTC. Protein product: CSARRPAGGTVYNEQFF. The chain has TRBV20-1 and TRBJ2-1, with a tentative D call TRBD1 (7 bases). The V end lost 2 bases, the J end lost 4 bases, and 21 bases lay between the germline ends. The CDR3 loop spans 17 amino acids. The germline V gene has CDR1 DFQATT and CDR2 SNEGSKA (reference sequence).

The rearrangement joins TRBV6-6 to TRBJ1-2; 10 nucleotides match TRBD1. CDR3 size: 16 residues. Germline V gene lookup returns CDR1 MNHNY and CDR2 SVGAGI (reference sequence). Trimming at V came to 6 bases and at J to 2 bases, leaving 9 bases not matched to a gene. The CDR3 sequence is CASSHSDRGGNYGYTF. As DNA, the CDR3 is TGTGCCAGCAGCCACTCGGACAGGGGGGGCAACTATGGCTACACCTTC.

The rearrangement uses TRBV5-6 and TRBJ2-7; 8 bases line up with TRBD1. V was clipped by 0 bases and J by 1 base; unmatched bases: 12. The V gene's germline CDR1 is SGHDT and CDR2 YYEEEE. The CDR3 has 18 amino acids. In nucleotides, the CDR3 is TGTGCCAGCAGCTTGGAAGTCGTGCCAGGGGGCGAGTCCTACGAGCAGTACTTC. As protein: CASSLEVVPGGESYEQYF.

The CDR3 nucleotides read TGTGCCAGCAGTCTTAAGGCCAGGGGGTGGAAGACCCAGTACTTC. Translation gives CASSLKARGWKTQYF. The chain uses TRBV27 and TRBJ2-7, with 7 bases aligning to TRBD1. The end of the DNA aligns better with TRBJ2-5, so the J call may be wrong. The germline gives CDR1 MNHEY, CDR2 SMNVEV (reference sequence). The CDR3 spans 15 residues.

On this clonotype itself: A junction boundary mismatches the germline segment, possibly from a read error. This chain links TRBV10-3 with TRBJ2-7; tentatively, D is TRBD1 or TRBD2 (5 bases each). The CDR3 is 13 amino acids. From germline, CDR1 is ENHRY and CDR2 SYGVKD. The CDR3 reads CAISETGDYEPYF. The CDR3 region has the DNA TGTGCCATCAGTGAGACAGGAGACTACGAGCCGTACTTC.